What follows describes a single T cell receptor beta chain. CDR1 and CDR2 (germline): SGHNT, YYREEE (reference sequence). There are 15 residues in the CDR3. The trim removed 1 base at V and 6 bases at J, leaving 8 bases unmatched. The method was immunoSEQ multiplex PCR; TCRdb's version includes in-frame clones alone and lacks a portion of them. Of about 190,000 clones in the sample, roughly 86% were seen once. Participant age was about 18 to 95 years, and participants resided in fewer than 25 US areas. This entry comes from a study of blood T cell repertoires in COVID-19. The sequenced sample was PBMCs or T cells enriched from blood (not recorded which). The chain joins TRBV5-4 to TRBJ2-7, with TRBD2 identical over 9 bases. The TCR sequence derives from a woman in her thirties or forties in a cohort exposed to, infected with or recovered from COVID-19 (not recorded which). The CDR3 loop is CASSLMREGLPEQYF. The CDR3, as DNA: TGTGCCAGCAGCTTGATGCGGGAGGGCCTTCCCGAGCAGTACTTC.